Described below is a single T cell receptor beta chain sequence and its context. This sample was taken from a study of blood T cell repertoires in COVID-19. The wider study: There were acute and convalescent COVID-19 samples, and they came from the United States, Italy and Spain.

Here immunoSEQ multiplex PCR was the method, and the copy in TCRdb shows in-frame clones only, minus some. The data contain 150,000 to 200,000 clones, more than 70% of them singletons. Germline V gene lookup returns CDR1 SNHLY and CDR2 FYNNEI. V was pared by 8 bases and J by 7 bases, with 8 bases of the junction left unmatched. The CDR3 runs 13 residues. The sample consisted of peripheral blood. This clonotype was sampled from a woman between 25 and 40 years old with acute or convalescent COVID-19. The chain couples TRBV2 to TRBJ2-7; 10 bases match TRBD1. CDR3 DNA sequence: TGTGCCAGCTTAAGGGACAGGGGTTTGGAGCAGTACTTC. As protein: CASLRDRGLEQYF.